Listed here are 17 T cell receptor beta chains from one sample, sequenced in a study of T cell clones after liver transplantation. TCRdb's table, derived via immunoSEQ multiplex PCR, lists solely in-frame clones and lacks some. The data contain over 90,000 clones, around 84% of them singletons. The sequences come from CD4+ T cells from blood, collected around 49 months after liver transplant. All receptors come from a human patient who received a liver transplant. Some T cells here may be from the graft donor.

This chain connects TRBV19 to TRBJ1-2, with D maybe TRBD1 (6 bases). The CDR3 is made up of 15 amino acids. Germline V gene data show CDR1 as LNHDA and CDR2 as SQIVND (reference sequence). V dropped 3 bases and J dropped 1 base, with 12 bases sitting between them. The CDR3 is CASSISRGRNYGYTF. In nucleotides, the CDR3 is TGTGCCAGTAGTATCTCCCGGGGGCGTAACTATGGCTACACCTTC.

This chain links TRBV18 with TRBJ1-2; D possibly corresponds to TRBD1 (5 bases). In germline, CDR1 is KGHSH, CDR2 LQKENI. The CDR3 sequence is 13 residues long. Trimming removed 3 bases at V and 7 bases at J, with 12 bases between. CDR3 nucleotides: TGTGCCAGCTCACCTGGAGGGGCTCGTGGCTACACCTTC. Translating it yields CASSPGGARGYTF.

As regards this clone: The sample has other DNA sequences that encode this CDR3 too. This chain connects TRBV25-1 to TRBJ2-5; the D call may be TRBD1 or TRBD2 (6 bases each). The CDR3 is made up of 13 amino acids. With 6 bases removed from V and 1 base from J, the gap between germline ends came to 9 bases. Germline assignment: CDR1 MGHDK and CDR2 SYGVNS. In DNA form, the CDR3 reads TGTGCCAGCAGAAGGGGGGCCCAAGAGACCCAGTACTTC. Protein product: CASRRGAQETQYF.

This rearrangement joins TRBV27 to TRBJ2-7; TRBD2 matches 7 bases. V lost 6 bases to trimming and J lost 6 bases; unmatched junction nucleotides: 11. The V gene's germline CDR1 is MNHEY and CDR2 SMNVEV (reference sequence). The CDR3 spans 14 residues. The CDR3 nucleotides are TGTGCCAGCAGGGGCCCCGGGGGGTTCTTCGAGCAGTACTTC. Amino acids: CASRGPGGFFEQYF.

The gene calls are TRBV11-2 and TRBJ2-2, with TRBD2 matching 7 bases. The junction had 11 bases not matched to a gene; V was cut back by 4 bases and J by 6 bases. CDR1 is SGHAT and CDR2 is FQNNGV in the germline V gene. CDR3 size: 16 residues. The CDR3 nucleotides read TGTGCCAGCAGCTACCTATCACACGGACTAGCCGGGGAGCTGTTTTTT. The encoded protein is CASSYLSHGLAGELFF.

The V and J genes are TRBV11-2 and TRBJ2-5; the D is unclear. This CDR3 region has 13 residues. Germline V gene sequence: CDR1 SGHAT, CDR2 FQNNGV. Trimming took off 1 base at V and 0 bases at J, with 3 bases between the two ends. The CDR3 DNA is TGTGCCAGCAGCTTAGCGTACCAAGAGACCCAGTACTTC. Residues: CASSLAYQETQYF.

The genes are TRBV6-5 and TRBJ1-4, with D unresolved. CDR3 length: 15 amino acids. V lost 5 bases and J 7 bases, leaving 17 bases between the germline ends. CDR1 is MNHEY, CDR2 SVGAGI, per germline. The CDR3 region has the DNA TGTGCCAGCAGTACCTCGGACCGCTCAACTGAAAAACTGTTTTTT. Translating gives CASSTSDRSTEKLFF.

This chain joins TRBV10-1 and TRBJ2-5, with 10 bases that match TRBD1. CDR1 is WNHNN and CDR2 is SYGVQD in the germline V gene (reference sequence). The CDR3 is 17 residues long. V gave up 2 bases and J gave up 1 base; unmatched junction bases: 7. CDR3 in amino acids: CASSEPRDRGSQETQYF. In DNA, the CDR3 is TGCGCCAGCAGTGAGCCTAGGGACAGGGGATCCCAAGAGACCCAGTACTTC.

A single count supports this clone. The V gene is TRBV5-1, the J gene TRBJ2-3, with TRBD2 matching over 8 bases. The CDR3 runs 15 residues. Germline CDR1 SGHRS, CDR2 YFSETQ. With V trimmed by 6 bases and J by 3 bases, 9 bases remained unmatched. The CDR3 coding sequence is TGCGCCAGCACCAAAACCGAGCGGGGGACAGATACGCAGTATTTT. Protein: CASTKTERGTDTQYF.

V usage is TRBV7-2 and J usage is TRBJ2-5; TRBD1 matches 8 bases. Looked up from germline, CDR1 is SGHTA and CDR2 is FQGNSA. This CDR3 contains 13 residues. V was clipped by 7 bases and J by 4 bases; unmatched bases: 5. CDR3 region: CASTLDRVETQYF. The CDR3 nucleotides are TGTGCCAGCACCTTGGACAGGGTAGAGACCCAGTACTTC.

The chain uses TRBV4-1 and TRBJ1-1; no reliable D call. Germline CDR1 reads MGHRA; CDR2 reads YSYEKL. This CDR3 has 14 amino acids. V was cut by 3 bases and J by 5 bases, with 13 bases left in between. The CDR3 sequence: CASSHPSWGTEAFF. The DNA for the CDR3 is TGCGCCAGCAGCCACCCCTCGTGGGGTACTGAAGCTTTCTTT.

The chain is built from TRBV5-1 and TRBJ1-1, with D perhaps matching TRBD1 (6 bases). Trimming stripped 6 bases from V and 3 bases from J, with 12 bases between. The CDR3 is made up of 13 amino acids. The germline CDR1 and CDR2 sequences are SGHRS and YFSETQ. The CDR3 region has the DNA TGCGCCAGCACTAGGGGGAGACACACTGAAGCTTTCTTT. Translated, it gives CASTRGRHTEAFF.

The chain combines TRBV10-1 with TRBJ2-5, with no clear D. V was pared by 3 bases and J by 2 bases, with 7 bases between. CDR1 and CDR2 (germline): WNHNN, SYGVQD (reference sequence). The CDR3 extends over 13 amino acids. This chain's CDR3 is CASSDSVQETQYF. Written as DNA, the CDR3 is TGCGCCAGCAGTGATTCAGTACAAGAGACCCAGTACTTC.

The genes are TRBV7-3 and TRBJ2-2; D not certain. This CDR3 spans 12 amino acids. V was clipped by 5 bases and J by 5 bases, with 6 bases between them. CDR1 is SGHTA and CDR2 is FQGTGA in the germline V gene. The CDR3: CASSPATGELFF. The CDR3 DNA is TGTGCCAGCAGCCCTGCAACCGGGGAGCTGTTTTTT.

V and J are TRBV2 and TRBJ2-5, with TRBD2 identical over 8 bases. J lost 1 base, V lost 6 bases, and 7 bases had no gene match. This CDR3 is built from 15 residues. CDR1 SNHLY and CDR2 FYNNEI come from the germline V gene. The CDR3 bases are TGTGCCAGCAGCGTCGGGCTAGCGGGCCAAGAGACCCAGTACTTC. Protein sequence: CASSVGLAGQETQYF.

CDR3 sequence (DNA): TGCAGTGGTGCCAATGAAAAACTGTTTTTT. Protein sequence: CSGANEKLFF. This sequence joins TRBV20-1 and TRBJ1-4; D is ambiguous. There are 10 residues in the CDR3. Germline CDR1 and CDR2: DFQATT and SNEGSKA (reference sequence). Trimming stripped 7 bases from V and 5 bases from J, with 5 bases between.

J is TRBJ2-7 and V is TRBV6-1; D unclear. Deletions cut 9 bases from V and 2 bases from J, with 11 bases between. The CDR3 spans 12 residues. Germline V gene data show CDR1 as MNHNS and CDR2 as SASEGT. CDR3 coding DNA: TGTGCCAGTCGGACGGACCCCTACGAGCAGTACTTC. Protein sequence: CASRTDPYEQYF.